This T cell receptor beta chain was found in a study of blood T cell repertoires in COVID-19. Study-level background: Researchers got acute and convalescent COVID-19 samples from the United States, Italy and Spain. In each case, the material was cDNA or gDNA derived from T cells, B-cell-depleted T cells, or PBMCs.

CDR1 and CDR2 from the germline V gene are SGHDN and FVKESK. This CDR3 comprises 12 residues. The V end was cut by 4 bases, the J end by 6 bases, with 9 bases between. Original handling: Estimation of nucleated cell counts was performed using reference gene primer amplification. Produced via immunoSEQ multiplex PCR; TCRdb's table is partial and in-frame only. The D gene and trimming were derived from the DNA, and the V and J assignments and clone size from that table. The sample has 85,000 to 90,000 clones, 86% seen once. The receptor was isolated from a human donor in a cohort sampled during active COVID-19. This chain uses TRBV14 with TRBJ1-1; the D gene is possibly TRBD1 (6 bases). The sequencing input was peripheral blood. The CDR3 sequence is CASSRQAPEAFF. The CDR3 DNA reads TGTGCCAGCAGCCGACAGGCTCCTGAAGCTTTCTTT.